The 30 T cell receptor beta chains listed next were all sequenced from one sample in a study of human T cells and chemical hapten exposure. A single record per CDR3 protein comes from TCRdb applying MiXCR to the RACE reads. The sample comprises 43,000 or so distinct CDR3 sequences, 3.5% to 4.5% of which are singletons, and roughly 1.6% rests with the top ten. The time point was: healthy volunteer bleed at 2 weeks. Unseparated into fractions, whole blood served as the source from which total RNA was extracted. Input material: whole blood. These receptor sequences come from a female donor in good health. Some clones in this sample may be carry-over from other donors' samples.

This clonotype has only a few counts. The V gene is TRBV12-5, the J gene TRBJ2-3; 9 nucleotides agree with TRBD2. The CDR3 spans 17 residues. V was clipped by 2 bases and J by 0 bases; unmatched bases: 6. Germline V gives CDR1 LGHNT, CDR2 FRNRAP. The CDR3 sequence: CASGLWTSATSTDTQYF. The CDR3 DNA reads as TGTGCTAGTGGTTTGTGGACTAGCGCGACTAGCACAGATACGCAGTATTTT.

This clonotype has a count of ten or more. The V gene is TRBV12-3 or TRBV12-4, the J gene TRBJ1-1; D is ambiguous. This CDR3 comprises 15 residues. Trimming removed 3 bases at V and 4 bases at J, with 15 bases between. The CDR3 region has the DNA TGTGCCAGCAGTTTCCCTCCGGGCGGTGGCACTGAAGCTTTCTTT. It codes for CASSFPPGGGTEAFF.

The chain recombines TRBV12-3 or TRBV12-4 with TRBJ2-1; 8 bases fit TRBD2. The CDR3 consists of 13 residues. CDR3 amino acids: CASSGGAWNEQFF. The CDR3 DNA sequence: TGTGCGAGCTCCGGGGGGGCCTGGAATGAGCAGTTCTTC.

This clonotype was picked up many times. This chain links TRBV29-1 with TRBJ2-3, with D uncertain. This CDR3 region has 13 residues. Germline V gene lookup returns CDR1 SQVTM and CDR2 ANQGSEA. V was trimmed by 3 bases and J by 2 bases, leaving 9 bases between them. This CDR3 reads CSVDSGFTDTQYF. The CDR3 DNA follows: TGCAGCGTTGATTCGGGCTTCACAGATACGCAGTATTTT.

This clonotype was seen ten or more times. The chain links TRBV7-9 to TRBJ2-4; D may be TRBD1 (6 bases). CDR1 SEHNR and CDR2 FQNEAQ come from the germline V gene (reference sequence). V lost 0 bases and J 6 bases, leaving 12 bases between the germline ends. The CDR3 loop spans 15 amino acids. The CDR3 DNA reads as TGTGCCAGCAGCTTAGCTACAGGGTCAGTAAACATTCAGTACTTC. Protein sequence: CASSLATGSVNIQYF.

This chain connects TRBV9 to TRBJ1-6, with TRBD1 matching over 9 bases. From germline, CDR1 is SGDLS and CDR2 YYNGEE. The ends lost 3 bases at V and 7 bases at J; junction bases unmatched: 2. This CDR3 contains 14 residues. CDR3 sequence reads: CASSGTGGNSPLHF. The CDR3 nucleotides are TGTGCCAGCAGCGGAACAGGGGGCAATTCACCCCTCCACTTT.

This clonotype was detected ten times or more. The chain joins TRBV5-4 to TRBJ2-3; D ambiguous. CDR1 is SGHNT and CDR2 is YYREEE in the germline V gene (reference sequence). This CDR3 comprises 13 residues. Trimming stripped 4 bases from V and 2 bases from J, with 8 bases between. The CDR3 DNA reads as TGTGCCAGCAGCCGGCAAACCACAGATACGCAGTATTTT. It translates to CASSRQTTDTQYF.

This clonotype was seen at least ten times. The gene calls are TRBV10-3 and TRBJ1-2; tentative D call: TRBD1 (5 bases). Germline V lookup: CDR1 ENHRY, CDR2 SYGVKD. The CDR3 covers 19 residues. Deletions cut 4 bases from V and 4 bases from J, with 28 bases between. Written as DNA, the CDR3 is TGTGCCATCAGTGGGATAGGGACGGATCCGTCCTCATTTCCCTATGGCTACACCTTC. This codes for CAISGIGTDPSSFPYGYTF.

At least ten counts were recorded for this clonotype. This chain connects TRBV18 to TRBJ1-3; 9 bases line up with TRBD1. This CDR3 is 19 amino acids long. Unmatched junction bases numbered 10, after V lost 1 base and J lost 0 bases. Germline values: CDR1 KGHSH, CDR2 LQKENI. In DNA form, the CDR3 reads TGTGCCAGCTCACCACAAGGATTGGGACAGGGAAGCTCTGGAAACACCATATATTTT. Translating it yields CASSPQGLGQGSSGNTIYF.

This clonotype showed up many times. V usage is TRBV11-2 and J usage is TRBJ1-2; D remains ambiguous. Germline V gene lookup returns CDR1 SGHAT and CDR2 FQNNGV. The CDR3 sequence is 15 residues long. Trimming left V 0 bases short and J 2 bases short, with 10 bases between. The CDR3 DNA is TGTGCCAGCAGCTTAGATCCTTACAGCAACTATGGCTACACCTTC. Protein: CASSLDPYSNYGYTF.

This clonotype has ten or more counts. In DNA, the CDR3 is TGTGCCAGCAGTTTAGAGACAGGGGGGTACAATGAGCAGTTCTTC. Its translation: CASSLETGGYNEQFF. The rearrangement links TRBV12-3 or TRBV12-4 to TRBJ2-1; 9 bases align to TRBD1. V shed 1 base, J shed 4 bases, and the junction held 2 bases outside the gene matches. This CDR3 is 15 amino acids long.

This clonotype was detected ten times or more. V is TRBV18 and J is TRBJ2-7, with 9 bases matching TRBD1. CDR1 KGHSH and CDR2 LQKENI come from the germline V gene. This CDR3 has 14 residues. V lost 3 bases and J lost 6; bases outside the gene matches: 6. The CDR3 coding sequence is TGTGCCAGCTCACCGGGGACAGGGCTTATCGAGCAGTACTTC. This encodes CASSPGTGLIEQYF. The variable domain in full, with the rest retrieved from reference TRBV18 and TRBJ2-7, is NAGVMQNPRHLVRRRGQEARLRCSPMKGHSHVYWYRQLPEEGLKFMVYLQKENIIDESGMPKERFSAEFPKEGPSILRIQQVVRGDSAAYFCASSPGTGLIEQYFGPGTRLTVT.

This clonotype was seen many times. The V gene is TRBV29-1, the J gene TRBJ1-1; 8 nucleotides align to TRBD1. The CDR3 extends over 13 amino acids. The germline V gene encodes CDR1 SQVTM and CDR2 ANQGSEA. Trimming took 6 bases from V and 1 from J; bases not matched to a gene: 4. DNA for the CDR3: TGCAGCGTGGTGACAGGGGCGAACACTGAAGCTTTCTTT. Its protein product is CSVVTGANTEAFF.

This clonotype has at least ten counts. The chain uses TRBV4-2 and TRBJ2-7; the D is unclear. The CDR3 totals 12 residues. CDR1 and CDR2 (germline): LGHNA, YNFKEQ. V was trimmed by 4 bases and J by 3 bases, leaving 7 bases between them. The CDR3 DNA reads as TGTGCCAGCAGCCCCAATAGCTACGAGCAGTACTTC. Amino acids: CASSPNSYEQYF.

V is TRBV27 and J is TRBJ2-7, with D hard to call. Trimming stripped 6 bases from V and 1 base from J, with 10 bases between. The V gene's germline CDR1 is MNHEY and CDR2 SMNVEV (reference sequence). CDR3 length: 13 residues. Written as DNA, the CDR3 is TGTGCCAGCAGCGTCTTGGGGTCCTACGAGCAGTACTTC. This translates into CASSVLGSYEQYF.

This clonotype was recorded at least ten times. J is TRBJ1-3 and V is TRBV6-6; D is perhaps TRBD1 (5 bases). The CDR3 is 15 amino acids. V was clipped by 7 bases and J by 4 bases, with 17 bases between them. Germline CDR1 is MNHNY and CDR2 is SVGAGI (reference sequence). The CDR3 is CASNQQVSRGNTIYF. CDR3 DNA: TGTGCCAGCAATCAACAGGTCTCGAGAGGAAACACCATATATTTT.

This clonotype was observed many times. This chain uses TRBV7-3 with TRBJ2-5, with D possibly matching TRBD2 (6 bases). The V and J ends lost 3 bases and 1 base respectively, with 6 bases between them. CDR3 length equals 13 residues. Germline CDR1 is SGHTA and CDR2 is FQGTGA. The DNA for the CDR3 is TGTGCCAGCAGCTTGGGGGGCCAAGAGACCCAGTACTTC. Amino acid sequence: CASSLGGQETQYF.

In its sample, this clonotype was seen many times. V gene TRBV7-9 combines with J gene TRBJ2-2; weak D call: TRBD1 (5 bases). The germline V gene encodes CDR1 SEHNR and CDR2 FQNEAQ (reference sequence). This CDR3 spans 14 amino acids. Trimming took off 2 bases at V and 6 bases at J, with 10 bases between the two ends. CDR3 residues: CASSLTQGPGELFF. The CDR3 region has the DNA TGTGCCAGCAGCTTAACTCAGGGCCCCGGGGAGCTGTTTTTT.

This clonotype was found many times. The genes are TRBV6-5 and TRBJ1-3; unclear D gene. Trimming shortened V by 6 bases and J by 0 bases, and 6 bases separated the two germline ends. CDR3 size: 13 residues. CDR1 and CDR2 (germline): MNHEY, SVGAGI. The CDR3 DNA reads as TGTGCCAGCAGACTTCGCTCTGGAAACACCATATATTTT. It translates to CASRLRSGNTIYF.

The sample holds many counts of this clonotype. The chain joins TRBV3-1 to TRBJ1-6; D unclear. There are 18 residues in the CDR3. Between the trimmed V and J ends, which lost 0 bases and 9 bases, there was a span of 21 bases. CDR1 LGHDT and CDR2 YNNKEL come from the germline V gene (reference sequence). The DNA for the CDR3 is TGTGCCAGCAGCCAAGATTCCTCCCCCGGGGTGTGGGCTTCACCCCTCCACTTT. It codes for CASSQDSSPGVWASPLHF.

Relative to its sample, this clonotype is medium-sized. V and J are TRBV6-2 or TRBV6-3 and TRBJ2-2; 7 positions agree with TRBD1. CDR1 is MNHEY and CDR2 is SVGEGT in the germline V gene. The CDR3 spans 15 residues. The V gene end was trimmed by 7 bases and the J gene end by 5 bases; junction bases not matched to a gene: 10. The CDR3 loop is CASTSQDRVTGELFF. The CDR3 bases are TGTGCCAGCACTTCTCAAGACAGGGTGACCGGGGAGCTGTTTTTT.

Many counts were recorded for this clonotype. The genes are TRBV3-1 and TRBJ2-1; TRBD1 is a possible D gene (6 bases). Trimming took 1 base from V and 6 from J, leaving 19 bases between them. This CDR3 is built from 17 residues. Germline V gene lookup returns CDR1 LGHDT and CDR2 YNNKEL (reference sequence). CDR3 sequence reads: CASSQVSWAQGRNEQFF. In nucleotides, the CDR3 is TGTGCCAGCAGCCAAGTCTCTTGGGCACAGGGACGCAATGAGCAGTTCTTC.

This clonotype was found many times. The V call is TRBV2, the J call TRBJ1-2; 7 bases are shared with TRBD1. The CDR3 sequence is 15 residues long. The germline gives CDR1 SNHLY, CDR2 FYNNEI. Trimming removed 9 bases from V and 0 bases from J; junction bases left unmatched: 10. In DNA, the CDR3 is TGTGCCAGTGAGAGACAGGGCCGAACTAACTATGGCTACACCTTC. Protein product: CASERQGRTNYGYTF.

At least ten counts were recorded for this clonotype. The J gene is TRBJ1-6, the V gene TRBV4-1, with a possible D match to TRBD1 (5 bases). Between the trimmed V and J ends, which lost 3 bases and 6 bases, there was a span of 15 bases. Germline values: CDR1 MGHRA, CDR2 YSYEKL. This CDR3 region has 16 residues. This CDR3 reads CASSQGRFRSNSPLHF. The CDR3 coding sequence is TGCGCCAGCAGCCAGGGGCGGTTCCGGTCTAATTCACCCCTCCACTTT.

This clonotype was seen ten or more times. This chain uses TRBV12-3 or TRBV12-4 with TRBJ1-5; possible D gene TRBD1, 6 bases. The CDR3 sequence is 11 residues long. V was cut by 8 bases and J by 4 bases, with 6 bases left in between. DNA of the CDR3: TGTGCCAGCGGACAGAATCAGCCCCAGCATTTT. Translated, it gives CASGQNQPQHF.

There are many counts of this clonotype. The V call is TRBV27, the J call TRBJ1-5; D is possibly TRBD1 (5 bases). This CDR3 has 15 amino acids. Trimming took off 6 bases at V and 0 bases at J, with 12 bases between the two ends. CDR1 is MNHEY, CDR2 SMNVEV, per germline (reference sequence). This CDR3 reads CASRRGTYSNQPQHF. Here the CDR3 DNA reads TGTGCCAGCAGACGGGGGACCTATAGCAATCAGCCCCAGCATTTT.

The chain uses TRBV4-2 and TRBJ2-3; D call uncertain. Germline V gene lookup returns CDR1 LGHNA and CDR2 YNFKEQ. The CDR3 length is 13 residues. With 3 bases removed from V and 10 bases from J, the gap between germline ends came to 14 bases. As DNA, the CDR3 is TGTGCCAGCAGCCATACGCCCTTAGGGTCGCAGTATTTT. The encoded protein is CASSHTPLGSQYF.

This clonotype was seen many times. The chain has TRBV30 and TRBJ1-1, with TRBD1 as a possible D gene (6 bases). V gave up 0 bases and J gave up 5 bases, with 16 bases separating them. The CDR3 is 15 residues long. Germline values: CDR1 GTSNPN, CDR2 SVGIG (reference sequence). In DNA form, the CDR3 reads TGTGCCTGGAGTGTCGGGGGGCCGGGGGGGACTGAAGCTTTCTTT. It specifies CAWSVGGPGGTEAFF. Full variable domain (remainder filled in from reference TRBV30 and TRBJ1-1): SQTIHQWPATLVQPVGSPLSLECTVEGTSNPNLYWYRQAAGRGLQLLFYSVGIGQISSEVPQNLSASRPQDRQFILSSKKLLLSDSGFYLCAWSVGGPGGTEAFFGQGTRLTVV.

The sample holds many counts of this clonotype. V usage is TRBV5-1 and J usage is TRBJ2-4; TRBD1 aligns across 7 bases. The junction had 10 bases not matched to a gene; V was cut back by 4 bases and J by 12 bases. The V gene's germline CDR1 is SGHRS and CDR2 YFSETQ. The CDR3 length is 13 residues. Here the CDR3 DNA reads TGCGCCAGCAGCCCAGTAGGACAGGCGGATCAGTACTTC. It codes for CASSPVGQADQYF.

In this sample, this clonotype turned up many times. The J gene is TRBJ1-5, the V gene TRBV5-5; TRBD1 might be the D (6 bases). V lost 4 bases and J 0 bases, leaving 11 bases between the germline ends. Germline CDR1 and CDR2: SGHKS and YYEKEE (reference sequence). The CDR3 loop spans 15 amino acids. The CDR3 bases are TGTGCCAGCAGCCTGGGGGCATATAGCAATCAGCCCCAGCATTTT. It is translated as CASSLGAYSNQPQHF.